A single sample is the source of the 5 T cell receptor beta chains below, sequenced in a study of shared clonotypes between healthy human individuals. The table came from immunoSEQ multiplex PCR; TCRdb's copy has only in-frame clones and leaves some out. The profile shows 500,000 to 550,000 clones, roughly 95% of them singletons. Sequenced input: naive CD4+ T cells sorted from blood. The subset is: CD45RA+ positively selected. Receptor source: a young woman in good health.

The rearrangement uses TRBV15 and TRBJ2-7; no clear D. The CDR3 is 14 residues long. Germline-derived CDR1 and CDR2 are LNHNV and YYDKDF (reference sequence). V lost 3 bases to trimming and J lost 7 bases, with 16 bases between them. The CDR3 coding sequence is TGTGCCACCAGCAGTATGACCGACACGCGGGAGCAGTACTTC. As protein: CATSSMTDTREQYF.

The J gene is TRBJ2-3, the V gene TRBV6-5, with no clear D. V shed 2 bases and J shed 5 bases, with 8 bases lying between them. Germline V CDR1 and CDR2: MNHEY, SVGAGI. The CDR3 contains 13 residues. CDR3 loop: CASSYRPGDTQYF. DNA of the CDR3: TGTGCCAGCAGTTACCGACCCGGAGATACGCAGTATTTT.

The chain is built from TRBV7-2 and TRBJ1-5; a possible D gene is TRBD1 (5 bases). V was cut by 1 base and J by 3 bases, with 10 bases left in between. In germline, CDR1 is SGHTA, CDR2 FQGNSA. The CDR3 has 15 amino acids. The CDR3 is CASSLVRGPNQPQHF. DNA of the CDR3: TGTGCCAGCAGCTTAGTGAGGGGCCCCAATCAGCCCCAGCATTTT. Together with reference TRBV7-2 and TRBJ1-5, the CDR3 gives the full variable domain: GAGVSQSPSNKVTEKGKDVELRCDPISGHTALYWYRQSLGQGLEFLIYFQGNSAPDKSGLPSDRFSAERTGGSVSTLTIQRTQQEDSAVYLCASSLVRGPNQPQHFGDGTRLSIL.

This chain uses TRBV14 with TRBJ1-1; 9 bases align to TRBD1. The CDR3 is made up of 18 amino acids. CDR1 is SGHDN and CDR2 is FVKESK in the germline V gene. Trimming at V came to 1 base and at J to 1 base, leaving 10 bases not matched to a gene. CDR3 bases: TGTGCCAGCAGCCAAGGGGGGACAGGGCAGCGTTGGAACACTGAAGCTTTCTTT. Amino acid sequence: CASSQGGTGQRWNTEAFF.

V gene TRBV18 combines with J gene TRBJ2-2; 7 nucleotides line up with TRBD1. Germline V gene data show CDR1 as KGHSH and CDR2 as LQKENI. This CDR3 has 18 amino acids. V shed 0 bases and J 1 base; nucleotides not matched to a gene: 8. CDR3 coding DNA: TGTGCCAGCTCACCACCATTAGGACAGGTGGAGAACACCGGGGAGCTGTTTTTT. Translation gives CASSPPLGQVENTGELFF.